Each of the 20 T cell receptor beta chains below was sequenced from the same sample in a study of shared T cell receptors in the human thymus. Clones were sequenced by immunoSEQ multiplex PCR, and TCRdb holds only the in-frame ones, with some missing. The sample shows hundreds of thousands of clones, about 89% of them seen only once. This sample was also put to use in a study of human thymus T cells.

Source material: thymocytes. The receptors stem from a boy in the first two years of life with a congenital heart defect.

The chain links TRBV7-9 to TRBJ2-1; 9 nucleotides agree with TRBD2. The germline CDR1 and CDR2 sequences are SEHNR and FQNEAQ (reference sequence). The V and J ends lost 1 base and 8 bases, in that order; junction bases with no gene match: 6. The CDR3 contains 15 residues. In DNA form, the CDR3 reads TGTGCCAGCAGCTTAGGGGCGGGGGGGCCAGATGAGCAGTTCTTC. Translating gives CASSLGAGGPDEQFF.

The chain carries TRBV5-1 and TRBJ2-3; TRBD1 matches at 8 bases. The trim removed 4 bases at V and 4 bases at J, leaving 5 bases unmatched. This CDR3 spans 14 amino acids. The germline V gene has CDR1 SGHRS and CDR2 YFSETQ. CDR3 bases: TGCGCCAGCAGCCGGGGACAGGCGGCAGATACGCAGTATTTT. It is translated as CASSRGQAADTQYF.

The CDR3 is CASSVSGTHAEQYF. CDR3 bases: TGTGCCAGCAGCGTAAGCGGGACCCACGCCGAGCAGTACTTC. The J gene is TRBJ2-7, the V gene TRBV9; 7 nucleotides agree with TRBD2. Germline assignment: CDR1 SGDLS and CDR2 YYNGEE. The CDR3 spans 14 residues. V lost 1 base to trimming and J lost 6 bases; unmatched junction nucleotides: 7.

The rearrangement joins TRBV7-9 to TRBJ1-1; D possibly corresponds to TRBD1 (5 bases). V shed 8 bases and J shed 4 bases, with 11 bases lying between them. From germline, CDR1 is SEHNR and CDR2 FQNEAQ (reference sequence). This CDR3 spans 12 amino acids. The CDR3 coding sequence is TGTGCCAGCGGTCGGGGGGGCACTGAAGCTTTCTTT. Translating it yields CASGRGGTEAFF.

The J gene is TRBJ2-1, the V gene TRBV27; 7 bases align to TRBD2. The CDR3 covers 17 residues. After removal of 6 bases from V and 2 bases from J, the junction contained 13 bases not matched to a gene. Germline CDR1 reads MNHEY; CDR2 reads SMNVEV (reference sequence). This CDR3 reads CASSSSLGGSPYNEQFF. The CDR3 DNA reads as TGTGCCAGCAGCTCCTCGTTGGGCGGGAGTCCCTACAATGAGCAGTTCTTC.

The V call is TRBV6-5, the J call TRBJ2-1; D may be TRBD2 (6 bases). V gave up 6 bases and J gave up 3 bases, with 15 bases separating them. Germline V gene lookup returns CDR1 MNHEY and CDR2 SVGAGI. The length of the CDR3 is 15 residues. The CDR3 DNA sequence: TGTGCCAGCAGGGTTAGCGGAGGAGACTACAATGAGCAGTTCTTC. Translation gives CASRVSGGDYNEQFF.

This clone was found once. The chain links TRBV28 to TRBJ1-1, with D unclear. CDR3 length equals 16 residues. V lost 3 bases and J lost 1, with 15 bases in between. CDR1 and CDR2 from the germline V gene are MDHEN and SYDVKM. CDR3 sequence reads: CASSFESLSSNTEAFF. CDR3 bases: TGTGCCAGCAGTTTTGAGTCGTTGTCCTCGAACACTGAAGCTTTCTTT.

This clone appeared once. The V call is TRBV2, the J call TRBJ1-1; D is unresolved. The germline V and J ends were trimmed by 5 bases and 0 bases, with 10 bases remaining between them. This CDR3 comprises 14 residues. Germline lookup yields CDR1 SNHLY and CDR2 FYNNEI. CDR3 loop: CASSTPTVNTEAFF. The DNA of the CDR3 is TGTGCCAGCAGTACCCCAACAGTGAACACTGAAGCTTTCTTT.

The rearrangement links TRBV5-1 to TRBJ2-7; 9 bases line up with TRBD2. V lost 6 bases, J lost 7 bases, and 11 bases stayed unmatched. The germline V gene encodes CDR1 SGHRS and CDR2 YFSETQ. The length of the CDR3 is 14 residues. In DNA form, the CDR3 reads TGCGCCAGCAAGGAAGCGCGGGGGGGCCCGGAGCAGTACTTC. This gives the protein CASKEARGGPEQYF.

The chain carries TRBV29-1 and TRBJ1-2; 7 nucleotides align to TRBD1. The J segment lost 2 bases and the V segment lost 7 bases, leaving 7 bases of the junction unmatched. CDR3 size: 13 residues. CDR1 and CDR2 from the germline V gene are SQVTM and ANQGSEA. This CDR3 reads CSDGQDRNYGYTF. CDR3 nucleotides: TGCAGCGACGGACAGGACCGAAACTATGGCTACACCTTC.

The CDR3 DNA sequence: TGTGCCAGCAGCCTACCTACTAGGACCGGGGAGCTGTTTTTT. This translates into CASSLPTRTGELFF. The genes are TRBV11-3 and TRBJ2-2, with D tentatively TRBD2 (5 bases). CDR3 length: 14 residues. V lost 5 bases and J 5 bases, leaving 12 bases between the germline ends. Germline V gene lookup returns CDR1 SGHNT and CDR2 YENEEA.

The chain couples TRBV19 to TRBJ1-1, with D possibly being TRBD1 (6 bases). V was shortened by 2 bases and J by 2 bases, with 9 bases between the two germline ends. Germline assignment: CDR1 LNHDA and CDR2 SQIVND (reference sequence). The CDR3 sequence is 14 residues long. The CDR3 DNA sequence: TGTGCCAGTAGTATAAAAGGGGGTAACACTGAAGCTTTCTTT. Its translation: CASSIKGGNTEAFF.

The chain combines TRBV19 with TRBJ1-6; D call uncertain. Germline V gene data show CDR1 as LNHDA and CDR2 as SQIVND (reference sequence). The CDR3 is 12 residues long. With 5 bases removed from V and 10 bases from J, the gap between germline ends came to 9 bases. CDR3 in DNA: TGTGCCAGTAGTGAGATTAAATCACCCCTCCACTTT. Translating it yields CASSEIKSPLHF.

V gene TRBV11-2 combines with J gene TRBJ2-3, with TRBD2 matching over 9 bases. Germline V CDR1 and CDR2: SGHAT, FQNNGV. This CDR3 is built from 16 residues. J gave up 4 bases and V 1 base, and 6 bases lay outside the gene matches. This chain's CDR3 is CASSLGLAGLADTQYF. CDR3 in DNA: TGTGCCAGCAGCTTAGGGCTAGCGGGATTAGCAGATACGCAGTATTTT.

This clone was observed once. This rearrangement joins TRBV6-1 to TRBJ2-5; weak D call: TRBD2 (5 bases). The CDR3 extends over 14 amino acids. The V end was cut by 2 bases, the J end by 2 bases, with 9 bases between. Germline V CDR1 and CDR2: MNHNS, SASEGT. In DNA form, the CDR3 reads TGTGCCAGCAGTGAAATAGCGATACAAGAGACCCAGTACTTC. Its protein is CASSEIAIQETQYF.

This clone appeared once. This rearrangement joins TRBV5-6 to TRBJ2-2; TRBD2 matches at 10 bases. J gave up 3 bases and V 2 bases, and 4 bases lay outside the gene matches. The CDR3 has 16 residues. Germline V gives CDR1 SGHDT, CDR2 YYEEEE. The CDR3 nucleotides are TGTGCCAGCAGCTTAGCGGGAGGGCCCCACACCGGGGAGCTGTTTTTT. Protein: CASSLAGGPHTGELFF.

CDR3 sequence (DNA): TGTGCCAGCAGTTACAAGGGACAGGGTGAGGACTATGGCTACACCTTC. Its protein product is CASSYKGQGEDYGYTF. V and J are TRBV6-5 and TRBJ1-2, with TRBD1 identical over 9 bases. The CDR3 covers 16 residues. CDR1 is MNHEY and CDR2 is SVGAGI in the germline V gene. V was clipped by 2 bases and J by 3 bases; unmatched bases: 7.

The chain joins TRBV15 to TRBJ2-3; 10 positions match TRBD2. The CDR3 has 20 residues. From germline, CDR1 is LNHNV and CDR2 YYDKDF (reference sequence). The V gene end was trimmed by 0 bases and the J gene end by 3 bases; junction bases not matched to a gene: 15. CDR3 sequence reads: CATSRDLPSGGVNGTDTQYF. The CDR3, as DNA: TGTGCCACCAGCAGAGATCTTCCCAGCGGGGGGGTGAATGGGACAGATACGCAGTATTTT.

This chain joins TRBV6-6 and TRBJ1-5; no clear D gene. CDR3 length equals 13 residues. Germline V lookup: CDR1 MNHNY, CDR2 SVGAGI (reference sequence). The V end was cut by 4 bases, the J end by 3 bases, with 7 bases between. CDR3 region: CASSFSSNQPQHF. The CDR3 nucleotides read TGTGCCAGCAGTTTTAGCTCCAATCAGCCCCAGCATTTT.

The chain carries TRBV27 and TRBJ2-7, with 9 bases that match TRBD1. The J segment lost 3 bases and the V segment lost 6 bases, leaving 15 bases of the junction unmatched. The V gene's germline CDR1 is MNHEY and CDR2 SMNVEV (reference sequence). There are 17 residues in the CDR3. This chain's CDR3 is CASSNTGGAHPVYEQYF. CDR3 sequence (DNA): TGTGCCAGCAGCAATACAGGGGGCGCGCACCCAGTCTACGAGCAGTACTTC.